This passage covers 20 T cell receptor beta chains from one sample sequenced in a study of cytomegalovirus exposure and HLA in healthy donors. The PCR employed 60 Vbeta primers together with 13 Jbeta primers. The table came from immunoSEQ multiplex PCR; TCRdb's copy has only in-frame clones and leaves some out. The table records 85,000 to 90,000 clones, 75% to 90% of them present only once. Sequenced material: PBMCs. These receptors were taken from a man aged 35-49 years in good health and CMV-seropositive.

The CDR3 DNA reads TGTGCCAGCAGCGACCTAGCGGGGTACACAGATACGCAGTATTTT. As protein: CASSDLAGYTDTQYF. The V call is TRBV28, the J call TRBJ2-3; 9 bases are shared with TRBD2. The CDR3 is 15 residues long. V lost 6 bases to trimming and J lost 2 bases; unmatched junction nucleotides: 6. The germline gives CDR1 MDHEN, CDR2 SYDVKM. Drawing the rest from reference TRBV28 and TRBJ2-3, the complete variable domain is DVKVTQSSRYLVKRTGEKVFLECVQDMDHENMFWYRQDPGLGLRLIYFSYDVKMKEKGDIPEGYSVSREKKERFSLILESASTNQTSMYLCASSDLAGYTDTQYFGPGTRLTVL.

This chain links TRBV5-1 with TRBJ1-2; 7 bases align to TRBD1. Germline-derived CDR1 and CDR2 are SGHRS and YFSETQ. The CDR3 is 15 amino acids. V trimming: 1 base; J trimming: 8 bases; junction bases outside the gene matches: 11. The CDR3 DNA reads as TGCGCCAGCAGCTTGACCGACAGGGCCTATGGAGGCTACACCTTC. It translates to CASSLTDRAYGGYTF.

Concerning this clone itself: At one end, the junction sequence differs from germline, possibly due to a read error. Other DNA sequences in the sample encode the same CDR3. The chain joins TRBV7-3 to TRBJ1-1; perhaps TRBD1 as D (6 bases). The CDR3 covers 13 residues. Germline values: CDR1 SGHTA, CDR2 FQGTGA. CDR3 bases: TGCGCCAGCAGCAACAACAGGGTGACTGAAGCTTTCTTT. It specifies CASSNNRVTEAFF.

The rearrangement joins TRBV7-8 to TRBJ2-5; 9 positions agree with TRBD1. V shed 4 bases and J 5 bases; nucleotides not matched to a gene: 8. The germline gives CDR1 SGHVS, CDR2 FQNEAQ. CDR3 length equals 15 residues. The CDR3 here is CASSSNRGRVETQYF. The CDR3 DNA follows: TGTGCCAGCAGCTCTAACAGGGGGCGAGTGGAGACCCAGTACTTC. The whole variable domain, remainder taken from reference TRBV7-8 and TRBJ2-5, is GAGVSQSPRYKVAKRGQDVALRCDPISGHVSLFWYQQALGQGPEFLTYFQNEAQLDKSGLPSDRFFAERPEGSVSTLKIQRTQQEDSAVYLCASSSNRGRVETQYFGPGTRLLVL.

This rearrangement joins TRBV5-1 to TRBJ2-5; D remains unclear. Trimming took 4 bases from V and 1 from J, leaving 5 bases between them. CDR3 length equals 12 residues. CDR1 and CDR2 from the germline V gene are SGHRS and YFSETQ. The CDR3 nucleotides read TGCGCCAGCAGCCCCAGCCAAGAGACCCAGTACTTC. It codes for CASSPSQETQYF.

CDR3 in amino acids: CASSVEKGGYEQYF. The DNA of the CDR3 is TGTGCCAGCAGTGTGGAGAAGGGCGGGTACGAGCAGTACTTC. V and J are TRBV2 and TRBJ2-7; maybe TRBD2 (5 bases). Per the germline V gene, CDR1 is SNHLY and CDR2 is FYNNEI. Trimming cost V 4 bases and J 4 bases, with 14 bases left between them. This CDR3 has 14 amino acids. The whole variable domain, remainder taken from reference TRBV2 and TRBJ2-7, is EPEVTQTPSHQVTQMGQEVILRCVPISNHLYFYWYRQILGQKVEFLVSFYNNEISEKSEIFDDQFSVERPDGSNFTLKIRSTKLEDSAMYFCASSVEKGGYEQYFGPGTRLTVT.

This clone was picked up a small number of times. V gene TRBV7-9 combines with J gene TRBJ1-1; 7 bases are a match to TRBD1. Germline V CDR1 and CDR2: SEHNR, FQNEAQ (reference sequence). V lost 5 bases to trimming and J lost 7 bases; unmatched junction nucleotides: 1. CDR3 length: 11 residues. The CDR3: CASSRDSEAFF. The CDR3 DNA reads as TGTGCCAGCAGCCGGGACAGTGAAGCTTTCTTT.

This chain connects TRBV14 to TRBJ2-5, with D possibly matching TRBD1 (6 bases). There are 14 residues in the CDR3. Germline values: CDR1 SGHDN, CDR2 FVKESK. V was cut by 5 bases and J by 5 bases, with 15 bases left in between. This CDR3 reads CASSEQGEEETQYF. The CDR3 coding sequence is TGTGCCAGCAGCGAACAGGGAGAAGAGGAGACCCAGTACTTC.

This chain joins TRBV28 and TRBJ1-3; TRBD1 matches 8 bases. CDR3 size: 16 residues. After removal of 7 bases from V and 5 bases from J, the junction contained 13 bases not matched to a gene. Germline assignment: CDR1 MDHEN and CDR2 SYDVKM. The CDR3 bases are TGTGCCAGCACCCTAGCCGGGACAGGCAGAAGAAACACCATATATTTT. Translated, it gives CASTLAGTGRRNTIYF.

The CDR3 nucleotides are TGTGCAGTAGTGGGGGGAGGACTCACTGAAGCTTTCTTT. This gives the protein CAVVGGGLTEAFF. J is TRBJ1-1 and V is TRBV28; tentative D call: TRBD1 (5 bases). In germline, CDR1 is MDHEN, CDR2 SYDVKM. The CDR3 extends over 13 amino acids. Looking up the rest from reference TRBV28 and TRBJ1-1 gives the full variable domain: DVKVTQSSRYLVKRTGEKVFLECVQDMDHENMFWYRQDPGLGLRLIYFSYDVKMKEKGDIPEGYSVSREKKERFSLILESASTNQTSMYLCAVVGGGLTEAFFGQGTRLTVV.

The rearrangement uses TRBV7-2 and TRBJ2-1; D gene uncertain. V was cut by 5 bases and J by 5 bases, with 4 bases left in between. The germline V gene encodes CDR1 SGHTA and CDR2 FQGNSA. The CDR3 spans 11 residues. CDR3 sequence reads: CASSPDNEQFF. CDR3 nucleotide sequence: TGTGCCAGCAGCCCGGACAATGAGCAGTTCTTC.

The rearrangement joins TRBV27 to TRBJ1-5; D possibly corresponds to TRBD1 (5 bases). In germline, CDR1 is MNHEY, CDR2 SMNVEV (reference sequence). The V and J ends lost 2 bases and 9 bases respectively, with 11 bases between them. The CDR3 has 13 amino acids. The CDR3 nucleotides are TGTGCCAGCAGTTTAAGGGACTCCGGGCCCCAGCATTTT. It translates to CASSLRDSGPQHF.

The CDR3 sequence is CASSRDSPAGVEQYF. DNA of the CDR3: TGCGCCAGCAGCAGAGATAGTCCAGCGGGAGTTGAGCAGTACTTC. The rearrangement joins TRBV5-1 to TRBJ2-7; TRBD2 matches at 8 bases. The CDR3 covers 15 residues. V trimming: 4 bases; J trimming: 7 bases; junction bases outside the gene matches: 13. The germline gives CDR1 SGHRS, CDR2 YFSETQ.

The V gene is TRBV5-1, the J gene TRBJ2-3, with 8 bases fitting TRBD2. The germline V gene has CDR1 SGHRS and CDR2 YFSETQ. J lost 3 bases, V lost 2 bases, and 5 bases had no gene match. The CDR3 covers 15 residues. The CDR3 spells CASSLSGSGTDTQYF. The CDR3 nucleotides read TGCGCCAGCAGCTTAAGCGGGAGTGGGACAGATACGCAGTATTTT.

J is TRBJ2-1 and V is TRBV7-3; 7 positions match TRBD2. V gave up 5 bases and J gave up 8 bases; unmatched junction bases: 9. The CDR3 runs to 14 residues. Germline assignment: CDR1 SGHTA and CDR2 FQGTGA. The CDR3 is CASSEGLAVDEQFF. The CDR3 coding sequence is TGTGCCAGCAGCGAGGGGCTAGCGGTGGATGAGCAGTTCTTC.

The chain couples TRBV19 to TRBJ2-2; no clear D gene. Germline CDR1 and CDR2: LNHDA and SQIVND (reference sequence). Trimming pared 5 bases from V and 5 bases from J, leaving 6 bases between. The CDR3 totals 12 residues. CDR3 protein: CASSPSTGELFF. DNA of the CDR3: TGTGCCAGTAGTCCTAGTACCGGGGAGCTGTTTTTT.

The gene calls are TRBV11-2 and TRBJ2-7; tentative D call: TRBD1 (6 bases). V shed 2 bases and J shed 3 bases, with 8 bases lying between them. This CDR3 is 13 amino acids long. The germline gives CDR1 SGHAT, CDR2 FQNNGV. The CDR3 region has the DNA TGTGCCAGCAGCTTAACAGGGATCTACGAGCAGTACTTC. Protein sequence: CASSLTGIYEQYF.

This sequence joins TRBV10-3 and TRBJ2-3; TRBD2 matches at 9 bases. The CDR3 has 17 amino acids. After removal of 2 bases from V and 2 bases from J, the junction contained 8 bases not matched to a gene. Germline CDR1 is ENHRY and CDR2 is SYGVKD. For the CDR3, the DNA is TGTGCCATCAGTGAGAGGGTCCCTAGCGGGGTCACAGATACGCAGTATTTT. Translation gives CAISERVPSGVTDTQYF.

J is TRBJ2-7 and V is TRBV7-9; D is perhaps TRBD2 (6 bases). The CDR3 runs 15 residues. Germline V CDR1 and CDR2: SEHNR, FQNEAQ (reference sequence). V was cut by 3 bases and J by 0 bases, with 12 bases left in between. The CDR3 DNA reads TGTGCCAGCAGCTTGGCCGGGACTTTCTCCTACGAGCAGTACTTC. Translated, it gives CASSLAGTFSYEQYF.

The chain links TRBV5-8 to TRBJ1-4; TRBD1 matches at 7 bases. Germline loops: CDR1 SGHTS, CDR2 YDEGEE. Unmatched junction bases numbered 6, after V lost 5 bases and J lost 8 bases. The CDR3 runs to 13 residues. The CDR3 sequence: CASRQTGAEKLFF. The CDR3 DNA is TGTGCCAGCAGGCAAACAGGGGCCGAAAAACTGTTTTTT.